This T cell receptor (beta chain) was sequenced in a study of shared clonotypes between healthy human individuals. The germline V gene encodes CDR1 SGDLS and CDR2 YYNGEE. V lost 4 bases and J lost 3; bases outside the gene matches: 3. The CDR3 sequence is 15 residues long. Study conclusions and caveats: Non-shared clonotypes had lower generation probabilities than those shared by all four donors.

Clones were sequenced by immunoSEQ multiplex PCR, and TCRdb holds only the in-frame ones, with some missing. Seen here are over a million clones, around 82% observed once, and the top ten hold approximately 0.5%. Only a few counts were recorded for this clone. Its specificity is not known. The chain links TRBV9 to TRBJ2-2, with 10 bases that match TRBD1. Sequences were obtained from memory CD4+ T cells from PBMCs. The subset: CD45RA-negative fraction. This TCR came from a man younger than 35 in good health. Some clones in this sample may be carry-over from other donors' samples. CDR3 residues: CASSFGQGDTGELFF. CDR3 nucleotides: TGTGCCAGCAGCTTCGGACAGGGGGACACCGGGGAGCTGTTTTTT.